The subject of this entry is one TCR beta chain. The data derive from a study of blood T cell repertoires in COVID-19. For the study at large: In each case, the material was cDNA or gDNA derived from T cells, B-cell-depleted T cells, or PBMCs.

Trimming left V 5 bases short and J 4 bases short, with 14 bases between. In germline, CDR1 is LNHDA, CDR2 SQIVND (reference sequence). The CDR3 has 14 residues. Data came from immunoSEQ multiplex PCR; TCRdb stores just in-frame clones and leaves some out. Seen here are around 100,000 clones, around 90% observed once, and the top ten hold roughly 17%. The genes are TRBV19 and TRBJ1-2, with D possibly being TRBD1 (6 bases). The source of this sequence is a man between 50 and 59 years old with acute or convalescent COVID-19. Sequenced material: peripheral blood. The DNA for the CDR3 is TGTGCCAGTAGTCCAAGGCGGGGGGCCTATGGCTACACCTTC. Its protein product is CASSPRRGAYGYTF.